These T cell receptor beta chains were read from a single sample in a study of T cells in Graves' hyperthyroidism and ophthalmopathy. MiXCR, applied by TCRdb to the multiplex PCR reads, yields one record per CDR3 protein. The table records 750,000 to 900,000 distinct CDR3 sequences, about 38% of them present only once. Sequenced input: blood. Source of these receptors: a man younger than 30 with Graves' hyperthyroidism. The CDR3 runs from the conserved cysteine through the conserved F or W. Fields, in order: CDR3 protein, CDR3 DNA, D gene, clone size, J gene, V gene. A D gene is named only where the DNA matches it firmly. Where a row states a size, it is once, few, many or the class of an expanded clone; other rows omit it.

CASSLTGFGEAFF | TGCGCCAGCAGCCTAACTGGGTTTGGGGAAGCTTTCTTT | . | . | TRBJ1-1 | TRBV4-1
CACSRNTGELFF | TGTGCCTGTAGCAGGAACACCGGGGAGCTGTTTTTT | . | . | TRBJ2-2 | TRBV19
CASRRSAGQAVPPRGYTF | TGTGCCAGCAGACGATCGGCGGGACAGGCCGTTCCTCCTCGTGGCTACACCTTC | TRBD1 | few | TRBJ1-2 | TRBV12-3/TRBV12-4
CASSLAGIGTPEAFF | TGTGCCAGCAGCTTGGCAGGCATTGGGACCCCTGAAGCTTTCTTT | . | . | TRBJ1-1 | TRBV5-6
CASSPEGWNEQYF | TGTGCCAGCAGCCCCGAGGGGTGGAACGAGCAGTACTTC | . | . | TRBJ2-7 | TRBV4-2
CSGGTGGYTF | TGCAGCGGGGGGACGGGTGGCTACACCTTC | . | . | TRBJ1-2 | TRBV29-1
CSTSQGPETQYF | TGCAGCACATCACAGGGCCCGGAGACCCAGTACTTC | . | . | TRBJ2-5 | TRBV29-1
CAGSFGDTQYF | TGTGCCGGCAGCTTCGGAGATACGCAGTATTTT | . | . | TRBJ2-3 | TRBV7-9
CASREQGTTNEKLFF | TGTGCCAGCAGGGAACAGGGAACTACTAATGAAAAACTGTTTTTT | . | many | TRBJ1-4 | TRBV2
CAGSGTGTYEQYF | TGTGCCGGCAGCGGGACAGGGACCTACGAGCAGTACTTC | TRBD1 | . | TRBJ2-7 | TRBV9
CSARRQGRINYGYTF | TGCAGTGCTAGAAGGCAGGGGCGAATTAACTATGGCTACACCTTC | . | . | TRBJ1-2 | TRBV20-1
CASSNGQGKLFF | TGTGCCAGCAGCAACGGACAGGGAAAACTGTTTTTT | TRBD1 | . | TRBJ1-4 | TRBV7-3
CSARVGGDSRGYTF | TGCAGTGCTAGGGTGGGAGGAGACAGCCGAGGCTACACCTTC | . | . | TRBJ1-2 | TRBV20-1
CASSPRQGENTEAFF | TGTGCCAGCAGCCCCCGACAGGGGGAGAACACTGAAGCTTTCTTT | TRBD1 | few | TRBJ1-1 | TRBV9
CASSWSSEETQYF | TGTGCCAGCAGTTGGAGCAGTGAAGAGACCCAGTACTTC | . | few | TRBJ2-5 | TRBV6-5
CASSTSSSEQYF | TGTGCCAGCAGCACTAGTTCAAGCGAGCAGTACTTC | . | . | TRBJ2-7 | TRBV7-9
CASTQGREAFF | TGTGCCAGCACCCAGGGCAGGGAAGCTTTCTTT | . | . | TRBJ1-1 | TRBV2
CATSSVDQGATQYF | TGTGCCACCAGCAGTGTAGACCAGGGGGCGACCCAGTACTTC | TRBD1 | . | TRBJ2-5 | TRBV15
CASSLLFGTGTNEKLFF | TGTGCCAGCAGTTTATTGTTCGGGACAGGGACTAATGAAAAACTGTTTTTT | TRBD1 | . | TRBJ1-4 | TRBV12-3/TRBV12-4
CASSFHLMNTEAFF | TGTGCCAGCAGCTTTCACCTCATGAACACTGAAGCTTTCTTT | . | many | TRBJ1-1 | TRBV7-3
CASSSPRRGAWGETQYF | TGTGCCAGCAGCTCACCACGTAGAGGGGCCTGGGGAGAGACCCAGTACTTC | . | . | TRBJ2-5 | TRBV11-2
CAISRTASYEQYF | TGTGCCATCAGTCGGACAGCCTCCTACGAGCAGTACTTC | . | many | TRBJ2-7 | TRBV10-3
CASSLEKGASAF | TGTGCCAGCAGCTTAGAGAAGGGTGCCTCTGCCTTC | . | many | TRBJ1-2 | TRBV7-9
CASSLGQGENTIYF | TGCGCCAGCAGCTTGGGACAGGGGGAAAACACCATATATTTT | TRBD1 | few | TRBJ1-3 | TRBV5-1
CASSLEAPGNTIYF | TGTGCCAGCAGCTTAGAGGCACCTGGAAACACCATATATTTT | . | many | TRBJ1-3 | TRBV7-2
CASSKGQGMNTEAFF | TGTGCCAGTAGTAAAGGACAGGGGATGAACACTGAAGCTTTCTTT | TRBD1 | few | TRBJ1-1 | TRBV19
CASSLDSGTGGVEAFF | TGTGCCAGCAGCTTAGACTCAGGGACAGGGGGCGTTGAAGCTTTCTTT | TRBD1 | few | TRBJ1-1 | TRBV7-2
CASSLDAGEQYF | TGTGCCAGCAGCTTAGATGCCGGGGAGCAGTACTTC | . | many | TRBJ2-7 | TRBV7-9
CASSLHPVGIEAFF | TGTGCCAGCAGCTTACACCCGGTGGGCATTGAAGCTTTCTTT | . | few | TRBJ1-1 | TRBV7-8
CSFTRTGIGYEQYF | TGCAGCTTCACCCGGACAGGGATTGGATACGAGCAGTACTTC | TRBD1 | many | TRBJ2-7 | TRBV29-1
CASSGGDRNSSPLHF | TGCGCCAGCAGCGGCGGGGACAGAAACAGTTCACCCCTCCACTTT | TRBD1 | . | TRBJ1-6 | TRBV5-1
CASSDGEHTEAFF | TGTGCCAGCAGTGACGGGGAGCACACTGAAGCTTTCTTT | . | many | TRBJ1-1 | TRBV6-4
CASSLGTDTFIFEKLFF | TGCGCCAGCAGCTTAGGGACAGACACATTCATCTTCGAAAAACTGTTTTTT | TRBD1 | . | TRBJ1-4 | TRBV5-1
CASSGLYPNYGYTF | TGTGCCAGCAGTGGCCTATACCCTAACTATGGCTACACCTTC | . | . | TRBJ1-2 | TRBV6-5
CASSQKGSYEQYF | TGTGCCAGCAGCCAAAAGGGGTCCTACGAGCAGTACTTC | . | few | TRBJ2-7 | TRBV14
CSVEGLGQETQYF | TGCAGCGTTGAGGGGTTGGGACAAGAGACCCAGTACTTC | . | . | TRBJ2-5 | TRBV29-1
CASSQTNRDGYTF | TGCGCCAGCAGCCAAACGAACAGGGATGGCTACACCTTC | . | . | TRBJ1-2 | TRBV4-1